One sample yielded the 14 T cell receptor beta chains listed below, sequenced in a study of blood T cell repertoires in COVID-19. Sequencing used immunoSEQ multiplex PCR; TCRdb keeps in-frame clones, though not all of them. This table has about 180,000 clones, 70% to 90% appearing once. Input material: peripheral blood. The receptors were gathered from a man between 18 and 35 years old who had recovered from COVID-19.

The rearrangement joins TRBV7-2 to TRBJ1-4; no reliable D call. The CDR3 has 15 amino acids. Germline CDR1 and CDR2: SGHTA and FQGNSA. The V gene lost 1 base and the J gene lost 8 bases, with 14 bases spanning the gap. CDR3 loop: CASSLDPGGSEKLFF. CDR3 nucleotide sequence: TGTGCCAGCAGCTTAGATCCCGGAGGAAGCGAAAAACTGTTTTTT.

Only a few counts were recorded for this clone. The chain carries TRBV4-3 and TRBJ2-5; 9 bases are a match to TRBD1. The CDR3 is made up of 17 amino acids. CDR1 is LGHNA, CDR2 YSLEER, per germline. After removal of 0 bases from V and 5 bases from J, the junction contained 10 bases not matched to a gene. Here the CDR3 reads CASSQEYNRGRTETQYF. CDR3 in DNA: TGCGCCAGCAGCCAAGAATATAACAGGGGGCGCACTGAGACCCAGTACTTC.

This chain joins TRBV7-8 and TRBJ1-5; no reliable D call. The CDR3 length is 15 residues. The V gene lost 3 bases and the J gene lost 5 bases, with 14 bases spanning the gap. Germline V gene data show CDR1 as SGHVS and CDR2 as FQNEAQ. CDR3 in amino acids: CASSFLEGGDQPQHF. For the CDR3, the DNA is TGTGCCAGCAGCTTTTTGGAGGGAGGCGATCAGCCCCAGCATTTT.

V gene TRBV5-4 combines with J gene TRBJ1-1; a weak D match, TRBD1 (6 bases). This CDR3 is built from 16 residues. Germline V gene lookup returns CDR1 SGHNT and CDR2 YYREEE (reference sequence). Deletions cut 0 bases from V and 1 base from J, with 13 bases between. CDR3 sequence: CASSLARGTGNTEAFF. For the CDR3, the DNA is TGTGCCAGCAGCTTGGCCAGGGGTACGGGGAACACTGAAGCTTTCTTT.

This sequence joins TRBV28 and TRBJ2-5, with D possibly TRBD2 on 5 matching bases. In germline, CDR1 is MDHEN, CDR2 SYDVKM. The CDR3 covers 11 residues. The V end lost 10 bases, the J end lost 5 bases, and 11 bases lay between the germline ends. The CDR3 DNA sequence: TGTGCCACCACCTCGGGGGAGACCCAGTACTTC. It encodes CATTSGETQYF.

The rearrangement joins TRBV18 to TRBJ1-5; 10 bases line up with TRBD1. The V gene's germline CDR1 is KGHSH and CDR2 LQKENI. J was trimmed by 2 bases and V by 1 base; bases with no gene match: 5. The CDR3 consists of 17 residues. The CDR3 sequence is CASSPREGTGGNQPQHF. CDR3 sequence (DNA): TGTGCCAGCTCACCACGGGAGGGGACAGGGGGCAATCAGCCCCAGCATTTT.

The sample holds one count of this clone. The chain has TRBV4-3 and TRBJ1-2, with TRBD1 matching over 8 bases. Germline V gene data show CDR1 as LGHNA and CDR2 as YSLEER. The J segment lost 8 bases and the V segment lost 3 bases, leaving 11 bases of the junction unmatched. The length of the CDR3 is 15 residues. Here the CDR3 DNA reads TGCGCCAGCAGCCAGAATCCCGGGACAGGCGGAGGCTACACCTTC. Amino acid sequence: CASSQNPGTGGGYTF.

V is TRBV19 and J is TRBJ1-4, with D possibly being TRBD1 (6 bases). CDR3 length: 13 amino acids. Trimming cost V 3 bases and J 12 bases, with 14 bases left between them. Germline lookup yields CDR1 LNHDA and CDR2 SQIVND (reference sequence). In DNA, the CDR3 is TGTGCCAGTAGTATTTTCGGGGAGGGGGAACTGTTTTTT. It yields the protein CASSIFGEGELFF.

The CDR3 DNA sequence: TGCAGCGTTGGGACAGGGGGCATGGGTCGCGACACTGAAGCTTTCTTT. Residues: CSVGTGGMGRDTEAFF. The V call is TRBV29-1, the J call TRBJ1-1, with 11 positions matching TRBD1. CDR1 and CDR2 from the germline V gene are SQVTM and ANQGSEA. The CDR3 is 16 residues long. J was trimmed by 3 bases and V by 4 bases; bases with no gene match: 10.

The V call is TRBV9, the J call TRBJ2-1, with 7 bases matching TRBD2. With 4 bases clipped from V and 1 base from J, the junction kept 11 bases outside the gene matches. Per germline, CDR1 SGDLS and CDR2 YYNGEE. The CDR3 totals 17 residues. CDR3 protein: CASSPLWAGASYNEQFF. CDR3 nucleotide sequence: TGTGCCAGCAGCCCCCTGTGGGCGGGAGCGTCCTACAATGAGCAGTTCTTC.

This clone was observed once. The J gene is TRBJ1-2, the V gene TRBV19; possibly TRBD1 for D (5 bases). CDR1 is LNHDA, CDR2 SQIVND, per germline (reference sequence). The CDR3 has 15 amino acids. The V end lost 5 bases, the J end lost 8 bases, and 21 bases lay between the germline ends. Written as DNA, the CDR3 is TGTGCCAGTAGTTCGGAGGGGCGGTACCGTAACGGCTACACCTTC. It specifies CASSSEGRYRNGYTF.

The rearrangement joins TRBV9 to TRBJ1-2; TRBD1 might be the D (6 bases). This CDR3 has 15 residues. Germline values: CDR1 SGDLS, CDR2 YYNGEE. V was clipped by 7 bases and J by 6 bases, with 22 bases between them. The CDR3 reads CASRIGMASGDGYTF. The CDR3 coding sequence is TGTGCCAGCCGCATAGGTATGGCGTCAGGGGATGGCTACACCTTC. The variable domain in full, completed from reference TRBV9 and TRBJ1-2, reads DSGVTQTPKHLITATGQRVTLRCSPRSGDLSVYWYQQSLDQGLQFLIQYYNGEERAKGNILERFSAQQFPDLHSELNLSSLELGDSALYFCASRIGMASGDGYTFGSGTRLTVV.

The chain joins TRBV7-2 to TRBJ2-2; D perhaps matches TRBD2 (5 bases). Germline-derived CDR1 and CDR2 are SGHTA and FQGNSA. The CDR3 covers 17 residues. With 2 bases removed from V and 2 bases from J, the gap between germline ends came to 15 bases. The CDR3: CASSLYWGDVNTGELFF. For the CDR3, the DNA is TGTGCCAGCAGCTTATACTGGGGAGACGTCAACACCGGGGAGCTGTTTTTT.

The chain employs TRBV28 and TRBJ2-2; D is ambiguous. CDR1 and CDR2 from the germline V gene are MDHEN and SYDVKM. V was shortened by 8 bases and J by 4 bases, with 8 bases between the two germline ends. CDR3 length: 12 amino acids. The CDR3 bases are TGTGCCAGCTTCTCGGGCACCGGGGAGCTGTTTTTT. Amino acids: CASFSGTGELFF.